The 10 T cell receptor beta chains below were found in one sample sequenced in a study of control samples from healthy donors and cancer patients. The repertoire was sequenced with immunoSEQ multiplex PCR; TCRdb's copy has only in-frame clones and lacks some. The data hold about 170,000 clones, with about nine tenths observed a single time. Sequencing used blood. These receptors were obtained from a woman under 40 in good health.

The rearrangement joins TRBV4-2 to TRBJ2-4; no firm D call. The V end was cut by 0 bases, the J end by 1 base, with 10 bases between. Germline lookup yields CDR1 LGHNA and CDR2 YNFKEQ. This CDR3 region has 16 residues. The CDR3 bases are TGTGCCAGCAGCCAAGAAGGGTATGGGGCCAAAAACATTCAGTACTTC. Its translation: CASSQEGYGAKNIQYF.

This clone was detected once. The genes are TRBV12-3 or TRBV12-4 and TRBJ2-1; D possibly corresponds to TRBD1 (5 bases). The CDR3 loop spans 11 amino acids. Deletions cut 6 bases from V and 9 bases from J, with 9 bases between. The CDR3 DNA is TGTGCCAGCAGAGGGGAAAGTGAGCAGTTCTTC. This sequence encodes CASRGESEQFF.

This clone came up once. CDR3 sequence: CASSIQGSDTQYF. In DNA, the CDR3 is TGTGCCAGTAGTATCCAGGGGTCAGATACGCAGTATTTT. The chain employs TRBV19 and TRBJ2-3; TRBD1 is a possible D gene (6 bases). This CDR3 contains 13 residues. Trimming stripped 3 bases from V and 4 bases from J, with 8 bases between. Germline assignment: CDR1 LNHDA and CDR2 SQIVND (reference sequence).

This chain uses TRBV7-3 with TRBJ2-5, with 7 bases fitting TRBD2. From germline, CDR1 is SGHTA and CDR2 FQGTGA. V lost 1 base, J lost 3 bases, and 5 bases stayed unmatched. The CDR3 covers 15 residues. The CDR3 spells CASSLSQGLKETQYF. For the CDR3, the DNA is TGTGCCAGCAGCTTAAGCCAGGGACTAAAAGAGACCCAGTACTTC.

The count of this clone is one. The chain carries TRBV6-2 or TRBV6-3 and TRBJ1-1; D is ambiguous. V shed 2 bases and J shed 3 bases, with 4 bases lying between them. Germline CDR1 MNHEY, CDR2 SVGEGT. This CDR3 contains 12 residues. DNA for the CDR3: TGTGCCAGCAGTTACAGGGACACTGAAGCTTTCTTT. Translation gives CASSYRDTEAFF.

The count of this clone is one. This chain connects TRBV11-3 to TRBJ2-5; no clear D. The CDR3 consists of 13 residues. V lost 1 base and J lost 5, with 8 bases in between. Germline values: CDR1 SGHNT, CDR2 YENEEA. CDR3 region: CASSLAGSETQYF. The CDR3 nucleotides read TGTGCCAGCAGCTTAGCAGGATCTGAGACCCAGTACTTC.

The V call is TRBV7-9, the J call TRBJ1-3; D might be TRBD1 (5 bases). Germline assignment: CDR1 SEHNR and CDR2 FQNEAQ (reference sequence). V was trimmed by 5 bases and J by 0 bases, leaving 11 bases between them. The CDR3 runs to 15 residues. Here the CDR3 DNA reads TGTGCCAGCAGCCCCGGGACGGACTCTGGAAACACCATATATTTT. Encoded protein: CASSPGTDSGNTIYF.

This clone was observed once. The chain is built from TRBV2 and TRBJ2-5, with TRBD1 identical over 9 bases. V trimming: 3 bases; J trimming: 4 bases; junction bases outside the gene matches: 3. The CDR3 loop spans 14 amino acids. Germline loops: CDR1 SNHLY, CDR2 FYNNEI. The CDR3 region is CASSDDRGGETQYF. In DNA form, the CDR3 reads TGTGCCAGCAGTGACGACAGGGGGGGAGAGACCCAGTACTTC.

To note about this clone: Other DNA sequences in this sample translate to the same CDR3. This chain links TRBV4-1 with TRBJ1-3; perhaps TRBD1 as D (5 bases). This CDR3 comprises 17 residues. Per germline, CDR1 MGHRA and CDR2 YSYEKL. V lost 0 bases to trimming and J lost 5 bases, with 17 bases between them. Here the CDR3 reads CASSQDLAGGVRNTIYF. The CDR3 bases are TGCGCCAGCAGCCAAGATTTGGCCGGGGGTGTTAGAAACACCATATATTTT.

V usage is TRBV3-1 (or the pseudogene TRBV3-2) and J usage is TRBJ1-1; D gene uncertain. The CDR3 is 13 residues long. The V end was cut by 4 bases, the J end by 1 base, with 7 bases between. Looked up from germline, CDR1 is LGHDT and CDR2 is YNNKEL (reference sequence). The CDR3 loop is CASSPRQNTEAFF. Here the CDR3 DNA reads TGTGCCAGCAGCCCCCGACAGAACACTGAAGCTTTCTTT.